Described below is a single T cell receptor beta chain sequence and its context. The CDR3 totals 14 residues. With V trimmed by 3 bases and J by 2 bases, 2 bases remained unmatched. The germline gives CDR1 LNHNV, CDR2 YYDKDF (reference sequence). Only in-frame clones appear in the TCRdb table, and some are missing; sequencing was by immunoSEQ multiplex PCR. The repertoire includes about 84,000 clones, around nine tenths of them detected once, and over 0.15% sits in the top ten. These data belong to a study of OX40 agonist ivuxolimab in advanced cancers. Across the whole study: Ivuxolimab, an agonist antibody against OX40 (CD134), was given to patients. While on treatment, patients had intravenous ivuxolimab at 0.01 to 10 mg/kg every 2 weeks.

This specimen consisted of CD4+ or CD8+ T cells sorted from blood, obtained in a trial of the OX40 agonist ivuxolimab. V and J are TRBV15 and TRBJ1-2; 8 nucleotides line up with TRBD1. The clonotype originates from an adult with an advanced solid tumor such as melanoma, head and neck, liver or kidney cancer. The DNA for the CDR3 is TGTGCCACCAGCAGTGGACAGGGAAACTATGGCTACACCTTC. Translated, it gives CATSSGQGNYGYTF.